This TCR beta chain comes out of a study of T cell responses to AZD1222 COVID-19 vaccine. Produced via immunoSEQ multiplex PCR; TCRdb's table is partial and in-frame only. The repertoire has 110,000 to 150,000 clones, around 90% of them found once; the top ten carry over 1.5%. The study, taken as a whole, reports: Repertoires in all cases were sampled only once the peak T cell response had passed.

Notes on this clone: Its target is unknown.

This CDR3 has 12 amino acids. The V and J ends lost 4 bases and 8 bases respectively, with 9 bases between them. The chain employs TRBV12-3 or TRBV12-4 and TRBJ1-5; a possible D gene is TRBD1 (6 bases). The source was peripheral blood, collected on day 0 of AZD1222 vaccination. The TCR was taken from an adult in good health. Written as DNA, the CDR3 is TGTGCCAGCAGTTCCAACAGGGAGCCCCAGCATTTT. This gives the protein CASSSNREPQHF.